The 13 T cell receptor beta chains below were found in one sample sequenced in a study of T cells after yellow fever vaccination. A single record per CDR3 protein comes from TCRdb applying MiXCR to the 5' RACE reads. The data hold 500,000 to 700,000 distinct CDR3 sequences, with approximately 21% observed a single time. The starting material was PBMCs, obtained 15 days after the yellow fever booster vaccination. Source of these receptors: a man in his thirties or forties who received the YFV17D yellow fever vaccine.

This clonotype has only a few counts. The chain employs TRBV20-1 and TRBJ2-3, with 7 nucleotides matching TRBD1. Germline CDR1 is DFQATT and CDR2 is SNEGSKA (reference sequence). The CDR3 loop spans 16 amino acids. Trimming took 3 bases from V and 4 from J; bases not matched to a gene: 13. Written as DNA, the CDR3 is TGCAGTGCTAGCCCCCTCGACAGGGTCTTCTCAGATACGCAGTATTTT. Translation gives CSASPLDRVFSDTQYF.

The V gene is TRBV12-3 or TRBV12-4, the J gene TRBJ1-1; D possibly corresponds to TRBD1 (5 bases). This CDR3 contains 13 residues. Trimming cost V 6 bases and J 11 bases, with 19 bases left between them. As DNA, the CDR3 is TGTGCCAGCAGCTATCAGGGCCAGGGAAATGCTTTCTTT. This gives the protein CASSYQGQGNAFF.

The chain combines TRBV5-1 with TRBJ2-5; maybe TRBD2 (5 bases). This CDR3 is 13 amino acids long. V was clipped by 3 bases and J by 7 bases, with 13 bases between them. Germline CDR1 reads SGHRS; CDR2 reads YFSETQ. CDR3 in DNA: TGCGCCAGCAGCTCGGCTAGCTTGGGGACCCAGTACTTC. Its protein product is CASSSASLGTQYF.

The rearrangement joins TRBV20-1 to TRBJ2-3; D not resolved. The CDR3 totals 11 residues. Germline values: CDR1 DFQATT, CDR2 SNEGSKA (reference sequence). The chain's CDR3 is CGRVFTDTQYF. As DNA, the CDR3 is TGCGGCCGGGTCTTCACAGATACGCAGTATTTT.

This rearrangement joins TRBV25-1 to TRBJ2-7; TRBD2 agrees at 9 bases. This CDR3 region has 14 residues. CDR1 and CDR2 (germline): MGHDK, SYGVNS. V was clipped by 1 base and J by 6 bases; unmatched bases: 4. The CDR3 reads CASSELAGDSEQYF. The CDR3, as DNA: TGTGCCAGCAGTGAATTAGCGGGAGATAGCGAGCAGTACTTC.

The chain joins TRBV9 to TRBJ2-7; 7 bases map to TRBD2. The germline gives CDR1 SGDLS, CDR2 YYNGEE. V gave up 4 bases and J gave up 3 bases; unmatched junction bases: 10. The CDR3 loop spans 15 amino acids. The CDR3 coding sequence is TGTGCCAGCAGCCCCCGGGGGGAATCCGGCTACGAGCAGTACTTC. Translated, it gives CASSPRGESGYEQYF.

The chain has TRBV29-1 and TRBJ2-5; tentatively, D is TRBD2 (5 bases). Trimming took off 5 bases at V and 5 bases at J, with 9 bases between the two ends. CDR1 and CDR2 (germline): SQVTM, ANQGSEA. This CDR3 spans 11 amino acids. CDR3 sequence (DNA): TGCAGCGTTTTTAGCGAGGAGACCCAGTACTTC. It translates to CSVFSEETQYF. Complete variable domain (other parts from reference TRBV29-1 and TRBJ2-5): SAVISQKPSRDICQRGTSLTIQCQVDSQVTMMFWYRQQPGQSLTLIATANQGSEATYESGFVIDKFPISRPNLTFSTLTVSNMSPEDSSIYLCSVFSEETQYFGPGTRLLVL.

Here the CDR3 reads CASSQELDNEQFF. CDR3 nucleotides: TGTGCCAGCAGCCAAGAACTAGACAATGAGCAGTTCTTC. The V call is TRBV14, the J call TRBJ2-1, with TRBD2 as a possible D gene (5 bases). V dropped 0 bases and J dropped 5 bases, with 5 bases sitting between them. The V gene's germline CDR1 is SGHDN and CDR2 FVKESK. The CDR3 runs 13 residues.

This chain uses TRBV5-6 with TRBJ2-5; D could derive from TRBD1 or TRBD2 (5 bases each). Trimming removed 8 bases at V and 4 bases at J, with 21 bases between. Germline CDR1 and CDR2: SGHDT and YYEEEE. The CDR3 has 15 residues. The CDR3 DNA is TGTGCCAGTTTCGGGGCGTCCCGTGCCCGAGAGACCCAGTACTTC. It specifies CASFGASRARETQYF.

This clonotype has a handful of counts. The genes are TRBV20-1 and TRBJ2-3, with D unresolved. The V end lost 4 bases, the J end lost 2 bases, and 16 bases lay between the germline ends. In germline, CDR1 is DFQATT, CDR2 SNEGSKA (reference sequence). This CDR3 region has 15 residues. CDR3 region: CSAMGSLPHTDTQYF. In DNA form, the CDR3 reads TGCAGTGCTATGGGAAGCCTGCCCCACACAGATACGCAGTATTTT.

As to this clonotype: With a much larger clone just one base away, this may be a read error. The chain couples TRBV12-3 or TRBV12-4 to TRBJ2-2; the D gene is possibly TRBD2 (6 bases). This CDR3 contains 15 residues. The CDR3 DNA follows: TGTGCCAGCAGTTTGTGGAGGGAGGACACCGGGGAGCTGGTTTTT. Translating it yields CASSLWREDTGELVF.

This clonotype was observed a few times. The chain employs TRBV12-3 or TRBV12-4 and TRBJ2-6; 7 bases fit TRBD1. After removal of 6 bases from V and 2 bases from J, the junction contained 10 bases not matched to a gene. The CDR3 runs to 17 residues. CDR3 coding DNA: TGTGCCAGCAGCCCCAGAAGACAGGGCCCTGGGGCCAACGTCCTGACTTTC. This encodes CASSPRRQGPGANVLTF.

The chain uses TRBV6-5 and TRBJ2-1; D not certain. CDR3 size: 16 residues. Trimming left V 0 bases short and J 4 bases short, with 13 bases between. CDR1 is MNHEY and CDR2 is SVGAGI in the germline V gene. The CDR3 nucleotides are TGTGCCAGCAGTTACTCGACCCTGCGGCAATACAATGAGCAGTTCTTC. Protein sequence: CASSYSTLRQYNEQFF.